The rows below give T cell receptor beta chains drawn from one sample of a study of OX40 agonist ivuxolimab in advanced cancers. The data were produced by immunoSEQ multiplex PCR, yet TCRdb's version contains in-frame clones alone and is incomplete. The profile covers 15,000 to 20,000 clones, with approximately 78% appearing a single time and approximately 25% taken by the ten largest. The input for sequencing was CD4+ or CD8+ T cells sorted from blood, taken in a trial of the OX40 agonist ivuxolimab. The receptors originated from an adult with an advanced solid tumor such as melanoma, head and neck, liver or kidney cancer. CDR3s include the opening cysteine and the closing phenylalanine or tryptophan. The order of the fields is J gene, D gene, clone size, V gene, CDR3 protein, CDR3 DNA. The D gene is left open where the match is weak. Rows may omit the clone size; those that give it use once, few, many or a size class.

>TRBJ1-5|TRBD1|NA|TRBV11-3
CARGVATGDDYSNQPQHF
TGTGCCAGAGGGGTGGCGACAGGGGACGACTATAGCAATCAGCCCCAGCATTTT
>TRBJ1-1|TRBD1|NA|TRBV19
CASSPQGGLWTEAFF
TGTGCCAGTAGTCCTCAGGGGGGCCTTTGGACTGAAGCTTTCTTT
>TRBJ2-1|NA|NA|TRBV30
CAWIPPGARGSYNEQFF
TGTGCCTGGATCCCCCCGGGGGCGCGGGGCTCCTACAATGAGCAGTTCTTC
>TRBJ2-1|NA|NA|TRBV7-3
CASSLNPGLSYNEQFF
TGTGCCAGCAGCTTAAATCCCGGACTTTCTTACAATGAGCAGTTCTTC
>TRBJ2-2|TRBD2|NA|TRBV11-3
CASSSTRLAGGSETGELFF
TGTGCCAGCAGCTCAACCCGACTAGCGGGAGGATCGGAAACCGGGGAGCTGTTTTTT
>TRBJ2-4|NA|once|TRBV28
CASRGGLSKNIQYF
TGTGCCAGCAGAGGGGGGTTATCCAAAAACATTCAGTACTTC
>TRBJ2-3|TRBD1|NA|TRBV6-5
CASSYGTGEDTQYF
TGTGCCAGCAGTTACGGGACAGGGGAAGATACGCAGTATTTT
>TRBJ1-1|NA|NA|TRBV7-3
CASSASGTHTEAFF
TGTGCCAGCAGCGCCTCCGGGACCCACACTGAAGCTTTCTTT
>TRBJ2-1|NA|NA|TRBV10-3
CAITSSSYNEQFF
TGTGCCATTACATCGAGCTCCTACAATGAGCAGTTCTTC
>TRBJ2-1|NA|NA|TRBV27
CASSLDDDHSYNEQFF
TGTGCCAGCAGTTTAGACGACGACCATTCGTACAATGAGCAGTTCTTC
>TRBJ2-5|TRBD2|NA|TRBV5-1
CASSFGGEETQYF
TGCGCCAGCAGCTTTGGGGGGGAGGAGACCCAGTACTTC
>TRBJ2-1|NA|NA|TRBV9
CASSVFRAGAGNEQFF
TGTGCCAGCAGCGTATTTAGGGCGGGGGCCGGGAATGAGCAGTTCTTC
>TRBJ1-2|NA|NA|TRBV28
CATQGYTF
TGTGCCACCCAGGGCTACACCTTC
>TRBJ2-7|NA|NA|TRBV7-3
CASSLTGAGDEQYF
TGTGCCAGCAGCTTAACGGGGGCAGGGGACGAGCAGTACTTC
>TRBJ2-1|TRBD2|NA|TRBV30
CAWNPGGYNEQFF
TGTGCATGGAACCCGGGGGGATACAATGAGCAGTTCTTC
>TRBJ2-5|TRBD1|NA|TRBV4-1
CASSQARDRGTGETQYF
TGCGCCAGCAGCCAAGCCCGGGACAGGGGGACAGGTGAGACCCAGTACTTC
>TRBJ2-7|TRBD2|NA|TRBV27
CASSNGGAYEQYF
TGTGCCAGCAGTAACGGGGGGGCCTACGAGCAGTACTTC
>TRBJ1-5|TRBD1|medium-sized|TRBV2
CASGGQGALSNQPQHF
TGTGCCAGCGGGGGACAGGGGGCGTTAAGCAATCAGCCCCAGCATTTT
>TRBJ1-2|NA|NA|TRBV19
CASSITGTDTTLYGYTF
TGTGCCAGTAGTATAACCGGGACGGACACCACTCTCTATGGCTACACCTTC
>TRBJ2-7|NA|NA|TRBV2
CASSDWAGHYEQYF
TGTGCCAGCAGTGATTGGGCAGGGCACTACGAGCAGTACTTC
>TRBJ2-5|NA|NA|TRBV4-1
CASSQDIGHRETQYF
TGCGCCAGCAGCCAAGATATCGGGCACCGGGAGACCCAGTACTTC
>TRBJ2-2|TRBD2|NA|TRBV4-3
CASSGASGIGELFF
TGCGCCAGCAGTGGGGCTAGCGGAATCGGGGAGCTGTTTTTT
>TRBJ1-1|NA|NA|TRBV9
CASSVVVGQYTEAFF
TGTGCCAGCAGCGTAGTAGTCGGGCAGTACACTGAAGCTTTCTTT
>TRBJ2-6|NA|NA|TRBV10-1
CASSESTRVPARSGANVLTF
TGCGCCAGCAGTGAGTCGACTCGGGTCCCGGCCCGCTCTGGGGCCAACGTCCTGACTTTC
>TRBJ2-2|NA|once|TRBV7-6
CASSLAASTGELFF
TGTGCCAGCAGCTTAGCGGCCAGCACCGGGGAGCTGTTTTTT
>TRBJ2-1|TRBD1|few|TRBV28
CASSLGTGGTYNEQFF
TGTGCCAGCAGTTTAGGGACAGGGGGGACCTACAATGAGCAGTTCTTC
>TRBJ2-5|NA|NA|TRBV19
CASSRDHRETQYF
TGTGCCAGTAGTCGGGATCACCGAGAGACCCAGTACTTC
>TRBJ1-3|NA|NA|TRBV15
CATSRGAFRRGNTIYF
TGTGCCACCAGCAGAGGGGCCTTTCGGAGGGGAAACACCATATATTTT
>TRBJ2-7|TRBD2|NA|TRBV6-6
CASSYSGLAGEQYF
TGTGCCAGCAGTTACTCGGGGCTAGCGGGTGAGCAGTACTTC
>TRBJ1-1|TRBD1|few|TRBV2
CASSPPGQGKNTEAFF
TGTGCCAGCAGCCCCCCGGGACAGGGAAAGAACACTGAAGCTTTCTTT
>TRBJ1-1|NA|few|TRBV7-3
CASSLTGYTEAFF
TGTGCCAGCAGCTTAACGGGGTACACTGAAGCTTTCTTT
>TRBJ2-3|NA|NA|TRBV5-1
CASSLAVNREWSTDTQYF
TGCGCCAGCAGCTTGGCTGTAAATCGGGAGTGGAGCACAGATACGCAGTATTTT
>TRBJ2-5|TRBD2|NA|TRBV9
CASSLGTSGTMGVQYF
TGTGCCAGCAGCCTTGGGACTAGCGGGACCATGGGTGTGCAGTACTTC
>TRBJ2-7|TRBD1|NA|TRBV6-8
CASSYSPGQFYEQYF
TGTGCCAGCAGTTACTCGCCGGGACAGTTCTACGAGCAGTACTTC
>TRBJ2-5|NA|NA|TRBV10-3
CAISESNSQETQYF
TGTGCCATCAGTGAGTCGAACAGCCAAGAGACCCAGTACTTC
>TRBJ1-1|NA|NA|TRBV11-2
CASSSRTPEAFF
TGTGCCAGCAGCTCTAGGACACCAGAAGCTTTCTTT
>TRBJ1-5|NA|NA|TRBV19
CASSTLGGYSNQPQHF
TGTGCCAGTAGTACTTTGGGAGGTTATAGCAATCAGCCCCAGCATTTT
>TRBJ2-3|TRBD2|NA|TRBV6-4
CASSDRLAGDTDTQYF
TGTGCCAGCAGTGACCGGCTAGCGGGGGACACAGATACGCAGTATTTT
>TRBJ2-7|NA|NA|TRBV28
CASSGGIFLAYEQYF
TGTGCCAGCAGTGGGGGGATCTTTTTAGCCTACGAGCAGTACTTC
>TRBJ2-2|TRBD1|NA|TRBV28
CASSPSQGVLATGELFF
TGTGCCAGCAGTCCCTCTCAGGGGGTATTGGCGACCGGGGAGCTGTTTTTT
>TRBJ2-1|NA|NA|TRBV19
CASSIRAGPGDEQFF
TGTGCCAGTAGTATACGAGCGGGCCCAGGGGATGAGCAGTTCTTC
>TRBJ2-2|TRBD2|NA|TRBV10-2
CASRGLAGDSGAGELFF
TGCGCCAGCAGGGGACTAGCGGGAGATTCGGGTGCCGGGGAGCTGTTTTTT
>TRBJ2-7|NA|NA|TRBV5-6
CASSLPWPQAAYEQYF
TGTGCCAGCAGCTTGCCCTGGCCACAGGCGGCGTACGAGCAGTACTTC
>TRBJ1-2|NA|NA|TRBV4-3
CASSQDVRGIYGYTF
TGCGCCAGCAGCCAAGATGTGAGAGGGATCTATGGCTACACCTTC
>TRBJ1-1|NA|NA|TRBV7-6
CASQAMNTEAFF
TGTGCCAGCCAAGCCATGAACACTGAAGCTTTCTTT
>TRBJ1-5|NA|NA|TRBV27
CASSALYSNQPQHF
TGTGCCAGCAGTGCCTTATATAGCAATCAGCCCCAGCATTTT
>TRBJ1-3|NA|NA|TRBV9
CASSRSGAPGNTIYF
TGTGCCAGCAGCCGGTCGGGAGCTCCAGGAAACACCATATATTTT
>TRBJ1-1|NA|NA|TRBV6-5
CAAVDWNTEAFF
TGTGCCGCCGTTGATTGGAACACTGAAGCTTTCTTT
>TRBJ2-7|TRBD2|NA|TRBV7-8
CASSLVGLAGVEQYF
TGTGCCAGCAGCTTGGTAGGACTAGCGGGGGTTGAGCAGTACTTC